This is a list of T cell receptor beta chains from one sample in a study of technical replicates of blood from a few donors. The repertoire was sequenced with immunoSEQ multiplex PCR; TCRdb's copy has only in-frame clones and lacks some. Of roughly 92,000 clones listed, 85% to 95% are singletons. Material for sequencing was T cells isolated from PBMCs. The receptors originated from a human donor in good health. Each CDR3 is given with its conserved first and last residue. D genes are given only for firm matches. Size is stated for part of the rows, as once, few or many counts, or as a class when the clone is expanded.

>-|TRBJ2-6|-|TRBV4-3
CASSQDAVSGANVLTF
TGCGCCAGCAGCCAAGATGCAGTCTCTGGGGCCAACGTCCTGACTTTC
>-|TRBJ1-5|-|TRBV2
CASSEEGPRQPQHF
TGTGCCAGCAGTGAAGAGGGGCCTCGGCAGCCCCAGCATTTT
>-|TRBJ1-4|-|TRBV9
CASSLGQPLNEKLFF
TGTGCCAGCAGCCTCGGACAGCCTCTTAATGAAAAACTGTTTTTT
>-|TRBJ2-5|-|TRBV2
CASTITGTLGETQYF
TGTGCCAGCACCATAACAGGGACCCTGGGAGAGACCCAGTACTTC
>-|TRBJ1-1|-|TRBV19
CASIPGGTMNTEAFF
TGTGCCAGTATACCCGGAGGGACCATGAACACTGAAGCTTTCTTT
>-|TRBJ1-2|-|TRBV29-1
CSVDGYGYTF
TGCAGCGTTGACGGCTATGGCTACACCTTC
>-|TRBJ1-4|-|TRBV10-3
CAISDVGGGVEKLFF
TGTGCCATCAGTGATGTCGGAGGCGGCGTAGAAAAACTGTTTTTT
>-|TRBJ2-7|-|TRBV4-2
CASSQDVASENYEQYF
TGTGCCAGCAGCCAAGATGTTGCTAGCGAGAACTACGAGCAGTACTTC
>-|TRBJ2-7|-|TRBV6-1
CASSDGTRVNEQYF
TGTGCCAGCAGTGACGGGACAAGGGTTAACGAGCAGTACTTC
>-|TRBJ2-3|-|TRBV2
CASSEGTGSTDTQYF
TGTGCCAGCAGTGAAGGGACTGGTAGCACAGATACGCAGTATTTT
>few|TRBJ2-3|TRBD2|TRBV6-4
CASSVTSGRDGPDTQYF
TGTGCCAGCAGTGTGACTAGCGGGAGGGACGGGCCAGATACGCAGTATTTT
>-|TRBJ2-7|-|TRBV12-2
CASRCPQSYEQYF
TGTGCAAGTCGCTGTCCCCAATCCTACGAGCAGTACTTC
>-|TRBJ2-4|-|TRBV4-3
CASSPDPGRGDIQYF
TGCGCCAGCAGCCCTGACCCGGGGAGAGGAGACATTCAGTACTTC
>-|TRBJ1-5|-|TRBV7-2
CAAGQTNQPQHF
TGTGCCGCCGGACAGACCAATCAGCCCCAGCATTTT
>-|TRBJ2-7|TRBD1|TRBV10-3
CATTDRTGYEQYF
TGTGCCACGACCGATCGGACAGGCTACGAGCAGTACTTC
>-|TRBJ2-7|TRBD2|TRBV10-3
CATSGGGAYEQYF
TGTGCCACCAGTGGGGGAGGGGCCTACGAGCAGTACTTC
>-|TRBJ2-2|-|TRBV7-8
CASSLEGVELFF
TGTGCCAGCAGCTTAGAGGGAGTGGAGCTGTTTTTT
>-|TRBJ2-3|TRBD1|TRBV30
CASVDRGALTDTQYF
TGTGCCAGTGTTGACAGGGGAGCCCTCACAGATACGCAGTATTTT
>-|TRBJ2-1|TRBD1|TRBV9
CASSVARTGGDEQFF
TGTGCCAGCAGCGTAGCCCGGACAGGGGGTGATGAGCAGTTCTTC
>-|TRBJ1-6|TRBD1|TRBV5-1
CASSSRQGVDSPLHF
TGCGCCAGCAGCTCCAGACAGGGGGTGGATTCACCCCTCCACTTT
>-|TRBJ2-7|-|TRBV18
CASSPPDTSYEQYF
TGTGCCAGCTCACCACCGGACACCTCCTACGAGCAGTACTTC
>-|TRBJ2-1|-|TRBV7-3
CASSFYGMSEQFF
TGTGCCAGCAGCTTTTACGGGATGAGTGAGCAGTTCTTC
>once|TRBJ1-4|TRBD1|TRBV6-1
CASRAGTGSEKLFF
TGTGCCAGCAGAGCCGGGACAGGGAGTGAAAAACTGTTTTTT
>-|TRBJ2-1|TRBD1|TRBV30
CAWSVSGGGYEQFF
TGTGCCTGGAGTGTATCAGGGGGCGGGTATGAGCAGTTCTTC
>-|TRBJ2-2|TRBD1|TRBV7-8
CASSARTGGNTGELFF
TGTGCCAGCAGCGCTAGGACAGGGGGCAACACCGGGGAGCTGTTTTTT
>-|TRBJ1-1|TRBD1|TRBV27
CASSPGTGPGTEAFF
TGTGCCAGCAGTCCAGGGACAGGGCCGGGAACTGAAGCTTTCTTT
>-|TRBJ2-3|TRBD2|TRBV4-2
CASSQVLSGTTDTQYF
TGTGCCAGCAGCCAAGTCTTAAGCGGGACCACAGATACGCAGTATTTT
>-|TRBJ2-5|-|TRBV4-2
CASSQQAIEETQYF
TGTGCCAGCAGCCAACAAGCGATTGAAGAGACCCAGTACTTC
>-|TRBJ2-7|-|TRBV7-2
CASSQDGGPYEQYF
TGTGCCAGCAGCCAAGACGGTGGGCCATACGAGCAGTACTTC
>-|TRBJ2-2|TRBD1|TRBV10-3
CAVQPGQGIWELFF
TGTGCCGTCCAGCCAGGACAGGGGATTTGGGAGCTGTTTTTT
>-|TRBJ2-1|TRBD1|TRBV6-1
CASKMDRDNEQFF
TGTGCCAGCAAGATGGACAGGGACAATGAGCAGTTCTTC
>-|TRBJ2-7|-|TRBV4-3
CASSQVLGYEQYF
TGCGCCAGCAGCCAAGTACTCGGTTACGAGCAGTACTTC
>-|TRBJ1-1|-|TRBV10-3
CAINSGAVRDTEAFF
TGTGCCATCAATTCAGGGGCCGTCCGGGACACTGAAGCTTTCTTT
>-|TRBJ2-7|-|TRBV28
CASSDPRELRSEQYF
TGTGCCAGCTCAGACCCCCGGGAGTTAAGAAGCGAGCAGTACTTC
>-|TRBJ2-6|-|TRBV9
CASNSGGANVLTF
TGTGCCAGCAACTCGGGTGGGGCCAACGTCCTGACTTTC
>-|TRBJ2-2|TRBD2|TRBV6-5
CASSFRGGNTGELFF
TGTGCCAGCAGCTTTCGGGGGGGGAACACCGGGGAGCTGTTTTTT
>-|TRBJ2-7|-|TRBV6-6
CASQGGSYEQYF
TGTGCCAGCCAGGGGGGTTCCTACGAGCAGTACTTC
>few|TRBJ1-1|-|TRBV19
CASIEHRARAFF
TGTGCCAGTATAGAGCACAGGGCGAGAGCTTTCTTT
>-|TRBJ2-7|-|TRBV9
CASSVGPATTYEQYF
TGTGCCAGCAGCGTCGGTCCAGCGACCACCTACGAGCAGTACTTC
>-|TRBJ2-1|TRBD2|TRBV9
CASSEAAGTSANEQFF
TGTGCCAGCAGCGAAGCCGCCGGGACTAGCGCCAATGAGCAGTTCTTC
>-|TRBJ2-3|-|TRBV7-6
CASSPFQSTDTQYF
TGTGCCAGCAGCCCCTTCCAGAGCACAGATACGCAGTATTTT
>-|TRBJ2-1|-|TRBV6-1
CASPRTPAGNEQFF
TGTGCCAGCCCCAGGACCCCCGCGGGCAATGAGCAGTTCTTC
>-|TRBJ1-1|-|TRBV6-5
CASSFSPGGNTEAFF
TGTGCCAGCAGTTTTAGTCCGGGGGGGAACACTGAAGCTTTCTTT
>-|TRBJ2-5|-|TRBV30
CAWRQGYGETQYF
TGTGCCTGGAGACAGGGCTATGGTGAGACCCAGTACTTC
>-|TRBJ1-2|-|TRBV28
CASSSGSYGYTF
TGTGCCAGCAGTTCGGGGTCCTATGGCTACACCTTC
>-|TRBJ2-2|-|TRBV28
CAAKRGSDTGELFF
TGTGCCGCCAAAAGGGGGTCCGACACCGGGGAGCTGTTTTTT
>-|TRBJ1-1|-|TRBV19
CASSISQLNTEAFF
TGTGCCAGTAGTATATCACAGCTTAACACTGAAGCTTTCTTT
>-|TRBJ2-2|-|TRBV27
CASSPSKGSYTGELFF
TGTGCCAGCAGTCCCTCTAAGGGGTCGTATACCGGGGAGCTGTTTTTT
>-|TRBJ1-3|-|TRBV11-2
CASSLEGRVGGNTIYF
TGTGCCAGCAGCTTAGAAGGCAGGGTAGGCGGAAACACCATATATTTT
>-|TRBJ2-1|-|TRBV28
CASTTGNPYNEQFF
TGTGCCAGCACTACGGGGAACCCCTACAATGAGCAGTTCTTC
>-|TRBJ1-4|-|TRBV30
CAWSVGRVNEKLFF
TGTGCCTGGAGTGTAGGGAGGGTTAATGAAAAACTGTTTTTT